This T cell receptor (beta chain) was captured by sequencing in a study of T-cell reconstitution after alpha-beta-depleted transplantation in children. The CDR3 has 15 amino acids. Trimming at V came to 1 base and at J to 5 bases, leaving 5 bases not matched to a gene. Germline V lookup: CDR1 SGHTA, CDR2 FQGNSA. Details on this clonotype: The conserved phenylalanine or tryptophan is not found at the CDR3 terminus, so this likely reflects a read error.

Construction of the TCRbeta library involved unique molecular identifiers. TCRdb re-derived calls from the PCR reads in MiXCR, one entry per CDR3 protein. Of 500,000 to 650,000 distinct CDR3 sequences in the sample, more than 9.5% were seen once. The chain employs TRBV7-2 and TRBJ2-1; the match to TRBD1 covers 7 bases. The input for sequencing was PBMCs, mostly from graft donor cells, taken 180 days after TCRalphabeta/CD19-depleted stem cell transplant. The sequence was collected from a female patient aged 2-9 years who had a stem cell transplant for aplastic anemia, so the T cells may come from the graft donor. The CDR3 loop is CASSLEGAVNNEQFY. The CDR3 DNA is TGTGCCAGCAGCTTAGAGGGGGCTGTGAACAATGAGCAGTTCTAC.